This T cell receptor beta chain emerged from a study of human T cells and chemical hapten exposure. Study background: 2% DPC was applied to approximately 2 cm by approximately 2 cm of upper inner arm skin for sensitization. The patients, most of them female, presented with alopecia areata, totalis or universalis.

There are 15 residues in the CDR3. The V gene's germline CDR1 is MNHEY and CDR2 SVGEGT. V was clipped by 2 bases and J by 1 base, with 10 bases between them. Time point defined: patch test 2, 6 weeks after DPC sensitization. The treatment denotes: therapeutic diphenylcyclopropenone sensitization with weekly scalp DPC. TCRdb reprocessed the RACE reads via MiXCR and lists one record per CDR3 protein. The data hold about 140,000 distinct CDR3 sequences, with roughly 10% observed a single time. The chain employs TRBV6-2 or TRBV6-3 and TRBJ2-3; no clear D. This specimen consisted of whole blood, obtained in connection with sensitization to the hapten diphenylcyclopropenone (DPC). This clonotype originated in a woman between 45 and 65 years old with alopecia areata. Some clones in this sample may be carry-over from other donors' samples. The CDR3 DNA reads TGTGCCAGCAGTTACCTCGGCTCTGGCACAGATACGCAGTATTTT. It specifies CASSYLGSGTDTQYF.